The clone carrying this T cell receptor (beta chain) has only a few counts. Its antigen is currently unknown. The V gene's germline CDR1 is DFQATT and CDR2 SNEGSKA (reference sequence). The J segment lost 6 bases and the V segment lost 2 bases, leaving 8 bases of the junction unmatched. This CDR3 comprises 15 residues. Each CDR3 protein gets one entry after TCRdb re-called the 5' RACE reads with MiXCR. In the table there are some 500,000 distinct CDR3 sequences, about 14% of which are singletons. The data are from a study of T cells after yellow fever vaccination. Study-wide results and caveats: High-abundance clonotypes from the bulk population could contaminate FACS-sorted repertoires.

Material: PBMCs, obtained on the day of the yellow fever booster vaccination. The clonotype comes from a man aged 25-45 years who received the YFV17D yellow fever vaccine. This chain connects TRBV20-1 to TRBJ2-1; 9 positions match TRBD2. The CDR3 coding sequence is TGCAGTGCTAGACGTAGCGGGAGTCAGATCAATGAGCAGTTCTTC. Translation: CSARRSGSQINEQFF.